These 4 T cell receptor beta chains were sequenced from one sample in a study of blood T cell repertoires in COVID-19. This table comes from immunoSEQ multiplex PCR, and its TCRdb copy is limited to in-frame clones, with some not included. Of 210,000 or so clones in the sample, approximately 88% were seen once. The sample consisted of peripheral blood. These receptors came from a man aged 35 to 55 with acute or convalescent COVID-19.

The J gene is TRBJ2-7, the V gene TRBV5-5, with 12 positions matching TRBD1. Germline trimming cut 4 bases from V and 7 bases from J; bases unmatched to any gene: 9. CDR3 size: 15 residues. Looked up from germline, CDR1 is SGHKS and CDR2 is YYEKEE (reference sequence). The DNA of the CDR3 is TGTGCCAGCAGCCTCCGGGACAGGGGGCAACGGGAGCAGTACTTC. Translated: CASSLRDRGQREQYF.

V is TRBV27 and J is TRBJ1-1; the D is unclear. CDR3 size: 15 residues. V shed 2 bases and J shed 2 bases, with 12 bases lying between them. Looked up from germline, CDR1 is MNHEY and CDR2 is SMNVEV (reference sequence). The CDR3 bases are TGTGCCAGCAGTTTAGTTTCGCTGACTAACACTGAAGCTTTCTTT. Protein product: CASSLVSLTNTEAFF.

V gene TRBV30 combines with J gene TRBJ2-2, with a tentative D call TRBD1 (6 bases). CDR1 and CDR2 from the germline V gene are GTSNPN and SVGIG (reference sequence). The V end was cut by 0 bases, the J end by 1 base, with 21 bases between. The CDR3 has 19 amino acids. This CDR3 is CAWSVAQGWVARNTGELFF. The CDR3 DNA is TGTGCCTGGAGTGTCGCCCAGGGGTGGGTAGCGAGGAACACCGGGGAGCTGTTTTTT.

V and J are TRBV7-2 and TRBJ2-3; a weak D match, TRBD1 (6 bases). Trimming pared 2 bases from V and 5 bases from J, leaving 8 bases between. The CDR3 totals 13 residues. The germline CDR1 and CDR2 sequences are SGHTA and FQGNSA. The CDR3 region is CASSLKGGDTQYF. CDR3 bases: TGTGCCAGCAGCTTAAAAGGGGGAGATACGCAGTATTTT.